These 20 T cell receptor beta chains were all obtained from the same sample, sequenced in a study of siplizumab effects on memory and regulatory T cells. Assay: immunoSEQ multiplex PCR; the TCRdb copy retains only in-frame clones and omits some. In the table there are about 120,000 clones, about 94% of which are singletons. The specimen sequenced was non-Treg CD4+ T cells sorted from blood. These receptors were obtained from a human donor in good health.

V gene TRBV28 combines with J gene TRBJ1-2; D gene uncertain. V lost 10 bases and J 0 bases, leaving 18 bases between the germline ends. This CDR3 contains 15 residues. Germline V gives CDR1 MDHEN, CDR2 SYDVKM. CDR3: CATKREGASNYGYTF. As DNA, the CDR3 is TGTGCCACAAAGAGAGAGGGCGCCTCTAACTATGGCTACACCTTC.

The chain couples TRBV11-3 to TRBJ2-3; 12 bases map to TRBD2. V was clipped by 5 bases and J by 3 bases; unmatched bases: 3. CDR1 and CDR2 from the germline V gene are SGHNT and YENEEA. CDR3 size: 15 residues. The CDR3 nucleotides read TGTGCCAGCAGCCCCGGACTAGCGGGAACAGATACGCAGTATTTT. Translating gives CASSPGLAGTDTQYF.

This chain joins TRBV6-5 and TRBJ2-5; maybe TRBD1 (7 bases). The germline V and J ends were trimmed by 5 bases and 3 bases, with 16 bases remaining between them. The CDR3 is made up of 15 amino acids. Germline values: CDR1 MNHEY, CDR2 SVGAGI. The CDR3 DNA is TGTGCCAGCAGTCCCCTAGGGGGCGGGAAAGAGACCCAGTACTTC. Translating it yields CASSPLGGGKETQYF.

The chain has TRBV7-9 and TRBJ1-6; 8 nucleotides align to TRBD1. Losses at the gene ends were 3 bases for V and 10 bases for J; bases not matched to a gene: 8. The CDR3 is made up of 15 amino acids. Per germline, CDR1 SEHNR and CDR2 FQNEAQ (reference sequence). The CDR3 nucleotides read TGTGCCAGCAGCTTGGGTTACAGGGGGGGATCACCCCTCCACTTT. Translating it yields CASSLGYRGGSPLHF.

The chain joins TRBV5-1 to TRBJ1-6; 8 nucleotides line up with TRBD1. V shed 3 bases, J shed 9 bases, and the junction held 11 bases outside the gene matches. Per the germline V gene, CDR1 is SGHRS and CDR2 is YFSETQ. The CDR3 length is 16 residues. DNA of the CDR3: TGCGCCAGCAGCTCCGGATCCGGGACAGGCAGTTCACCCCTCCACTTT. Translating gives CASSSGSGTGSSPLHF.

The chain links TRBV19 to TRBJ2-1, with TRBD2 matching over 11 bases. The CDR3 runs 17 residues. Unmatched junction bases numbered 9, after V lost 7 bases and J lost 1 base. In germline, CDR1 is LNHDA, CDR2 SQIVND (reference sequence). The CDR3 DNA follows: TGTGCCAGTATTCCTTCGGGACTAGCGGATTCCTACAATGAGCAGTTCTTC. Amino acids: CASIPSGLADSYNEQFF. Full variable domain (outside the CDR3, taken from reference TRBV19 and TRBJ2-1): DGGITQSPKYLFRKEGQNVTLSCEQNLNHDAMYWYRQDPGQGLRLIYYSQIVNDFQKGDIAEGYSVSREKKESFPLTVTSAQKNPTAFYLCASIPSGLADSYNEQFFGPGTRLTVL.

V and J are TRBV29-1 and TRBJ2-7, with 9 nucleotides matching TRBD1. CDR1 and CDR2 (germline): SQVTM, ANQGSEA. V dropped 5 bases and J dropped 2; count of bases not matched to a gene: 4. The CDR3 loop spans 13 amino acids. The CDR3 here is CSVRTGGTYEQYF. The CDR3 DNA is TGCAGCGTTAGAACAGGGGGCACCTACGAGCAGTACTTC.

The genes are TRBV15 and TRBJ1-2; a possible D gene is TRBD1 (5 bases). The CDR3 loop spans 14 amino acids. Trimming stripped 0 bases from V and 7 bases from J, with 12 bases between. Germline assignment: CDR1 LNHNV and CDR2 YYDKDF (reference sequence). CDR3 nucleotides: TGTGCCACCAGCAGAGATCAGGGTGAGGGTGGCTACACCTTC. Translation: CATSRDQGEGGYTF.

The chain couples TRBV7-2 to TRBJ2-7; 9 nucleotides agree with TRBD1. The CDR3 extends over 15 amino acids. Germline loops: CDR1 SGHTA, CDR2 FQGNSA. Trimming cost V 5 bases and J 0 bases; bases outside gene matches: 5. CDR3 loop: CASSISTGGSYEQYF. CDR3 DNA: TGTGCCAGCAGCATCTCGACAGGGGGCTCCTACGAGCAGTACTTC.

This sequence joins TRBV5-1 and TRBJ1-2; no clear D gene. The CDR3 runs 14 residues. Germline lookup yields CDR1 SGHRS and CDR2 YFSETQ. V lost 4 bases, J lost 6 bases, and 16 bases lay in between. This chain's CDR3 is CASSSSRSGDGYTF. The CDR3 region has the DNA TGCGCCAGCAGCAGTAGCCGATCGGGAGATGGCTACACCTTC.

V and J are TRBV29-1 and TRBJ1-2; the match to TRBD1 covers 7 bases. Germline CDR1 SQVTM, CDR2 ANQGSEA. This CDR3 comprises 13 residues. With 6 bases clipped from V and 5 bases from J, the junction kept 9 bases outside the gene matches. The CDR3, as DNA: TGCAGCGTCTCCGGGACAGATATTTATGGCTACACCTTC. It translates to CSVSGTDIYGYTF.

The chain has TRBV6-1 and TRBJ2-5; no definite D call. V gave up 2 bases and J gave up 0 bases, with 7 bases separating them. The CDR3 covers 14 residues. The germline gives CDR1 MNHNS, CDR2 SASEGT. Here the CDR3 reads CASSEMRYQETQYF. CDR3 bases: TGTGCCAGCAGTGAAATGCGGTACCAAGAGACCCAGTACTTC.

The V call is TRBV6-1, the J call TRBJ1-1; the D is unclear. Per germline, CDR1 MNHNS and CDR2 SASEGT. This CDR3 region has 13 residues. V lost 0 bases and J lost 3, with 5 bases in between. The CDR3, as DNA: TGTGCCAGCAGTGAAGCCCGCTACACTGAAGCTTTCTTT. Encoded protein: CASSEARYTEAFF.

The chain recombines TRBV7-9 with TRBJ2-5, with 12 nucleotides matching TRBD2. Trimming took 5 bases from V and 2 from J; bases not matched to a gene: 6. This CDR3 region has 16 residues. From germline, CDR1 is SEHNR and CDR2 FQNEAQ (reference sequence). The CDR3 DNA reads as TGTGCCAGCAGCGAAATGACTAGCGGGGGACAAGAGACCCAGTACTTC. Its translation is CASSEMTSGGQETQYF.

The CDR3: CASSLSSLDEQYF. CDR3 coding DNA: TGTGCCAGCAGCTTGTCGAGTTTGGACGAGCAGTACTTC. The V call is TRBV5-6, the J call TRBJ2-7; D gene unclear. Trimming removed 1 base at V and 5 bases at J, with 10 bases between. Germline V lookup: CDR1 SGHDT, CDR2 YYEEEE. The CDR3 totals 13 residues.

This clone was seen only once. The CDR3 coding sequence is TGTGCCAGCAGGTACAGCGGGGGCCCCACAGATACGCAGTATTTT. Protein product: CASRYSGGPTDTQYF. This chain connects TRBV27 to TRBJ2-3, with 8 bases aligning to TRBD2. V was clipped by 6 bases and J by 2 bases; unmatched bases: 7. CDR1 is MNHEY and CDR2 is SMNVEV in the germline V gene (reference sequence). The length of the CDR3 is 15 residues.

Note on this clone: The sample carries other DNA sequences with the same CDR3. This chain joins TRBV7-2 and TRBJ2-5; a possible D gene is TRBD2 (6 bases). The CDR3 loop spans 13 amino acids. V lost 0 bases, J lost 4 bases, and 6 bases lay in between. Germline V gene sequence: CDR1 SGHTA, CDR2 FQGNSA. CDR3 DNA sequence: TGTGCCAGCAGCTTAGCGGGGGGAGAGACCCAGTACTTC. Its translation: CASSLAGGETQYF.

The chain couples TRBV6-4 to TRBJ1-1; weak D call: TRBD1 (5 bases). V was clipped by 6 bases and J by 6 bases, with 17 bases between them. The germline CDR1 and CDR2 sequences are MRHNA and SNTAGT. This CDR3 spans 14 amino acids. CDR3 in amino acids: CASSRGGGTSEAFF. The CDR3 DNA is TGTGCCAGCAGCCGCGGCGGGGGTACATCTGAAGCTTTCTTT.

The rearrangement links TRBV11-1 to TRBJ2-1, with a possible D match to TRBD2 (6 bases). The germline V gene has CDR1 SGHAT and CDR2 FQDESV (reference sequence). V was shortened by 4 bases and J by 4 bases, with 20 bases between the two germline ends. CDR3 size: 17 residues. In nucleotides, the CDR3 is TGTGCCAGCAGCTCGGGTTTCCGGACGGGGGTTTACAATGAGCAGTTCTTC. Its translation is CASSSGFRTGVYNEQFF. The full variable domain, with the rest looked up from reference TRBV11-1 and TRBJ2-1, is EAEVAQSPRYKITEKSQAVAFWCDPISGHATLYWYRQILGQGPELLVQFQDESVVDDSQLPKDRFSAERLKGVDSTLKIQPAELGDSAMYLCASSSGFRTGVYNEQFFGPGTRLTVL.

This clone occurred once. V usage is TRBV30 and J usage is TRBJ1-1; D gene uncertain. Germline CDR1 GTSNPN, CDR2 SVGIG (reference sequence). Trimming left V 5 bases short and J 5 bases short, with 6 bases between. This CDR3 contains 10 residues. The DNA for the CDR3 is TGTGCCTGGGGGAGGACTGAAGCTTTCTTT. Its protein product is CAWGRTEAFF.